The clone carrying this T cell receptor beta chain showed up just a few times. The CDR3 extends over 13 amino acids. Germline V gene sequence: CDR1 SQVTM, CDR2 ANQGSEA. Trimming left V 4 bases short and J 3 bases short, with 13 bases between. This entry is derived from a study of regulatory T cells in long-lasting Graves disease. Documented time point: persistent/refractory GD, antithyroid drugs over 5 years with positive TRAb. RNA from PBMCs was the source of the TCR library. With iRepertoire HTBI primers and Arm-PCR of CDR3 regions, TCR beta libraries were built. MiXCR was run by TCRdb on the multiplex PCR reads, yielding one entry per CDR3 protein. The repertoire holds approximately 400,000 distinct CDR3 sequences, about a quarter seen once, with approximately 28% in the top ten.

The V call is TRBV29-1, the J call TRBJ2-7; TRBD1 is a possible D gene (6 bases). This specimen consisted of peripheral blood mononuclear cells (PBMCs), obtained when the disease was refractory, from a patient treated with antithyroid drugs. This receptor was identified in a female donor with Graves disease. CDR3 bases: TGCAGCGTTGGCAGGGGATCGGGCTACGAGCAGTACTTC. Translated, it gives CSVGRGSGYEQYF.